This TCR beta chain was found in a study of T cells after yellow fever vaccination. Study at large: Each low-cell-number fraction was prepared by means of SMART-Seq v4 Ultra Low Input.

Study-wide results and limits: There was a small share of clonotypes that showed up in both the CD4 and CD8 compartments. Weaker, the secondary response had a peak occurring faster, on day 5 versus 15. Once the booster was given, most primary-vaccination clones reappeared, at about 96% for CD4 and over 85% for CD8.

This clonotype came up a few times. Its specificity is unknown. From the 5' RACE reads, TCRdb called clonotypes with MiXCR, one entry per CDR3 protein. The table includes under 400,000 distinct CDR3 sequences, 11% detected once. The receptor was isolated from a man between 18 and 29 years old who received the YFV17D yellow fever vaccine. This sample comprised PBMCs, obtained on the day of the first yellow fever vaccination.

The CDR3 nucleotides are TGTGCCAGCAGCTTAGAACCGGGACAGGTCTTCAATGAGCAGTTCTTC. It encodes CASSLEPGQVFNEQFF. V and J are TRBV7-6 and TRBJ2-1; 8 bases align to TRBD1. The length of the CDR3 is 16 residues. The V segment lost 1 base and the J segment 6 bases; nucleotides outside the gene matches: 8. Germline CDR1 reads SGHVS; CDR2 reads FNYEAQ.